This is a list of T cell receptor beta chains from one sample in a study of CD8 T cells in ankylosing spondylitis. One entry per CDR3 protein results from TCRdb running MiXCR on the 5' RACE reads. The table lists 150,000 to 200,000 distinct CDR3 sequences, roughly 13% of them singletons. Input material: blood, either unsorted or a sorted T cell fraction (not recorded which). Receptors originate from a male donor with ankylosing spondylitis or in good health (not recorded which). Both conserved end residues are part of each CDR3. The order of the fields is clone size, V gene, D gene, J gene, CDR3 DNA, CDR3 protein. The D gene is left open where the match is weak. Size tells how often a clone was seen (once, few, many) or the class of an expanded clone, and some rows leave it out.

clone_size: few; v_call: TRBV12-3/TRBV12-4; d_call: TRBD1; j_call: TRBJ2-2; cdr3_nt: TGTGCCAGCAGTTGGACAGGGTCCGGGGAGCTGTTTTTT; cdr3_aa: CASSWTGSGELFF
clone_size: few; v_call: TRBV5-6; d_call: .; j_call: TRBJ1-4; cdr3_nt: TGTGCCAGCAGCACCTTGGACGGGGGAGAAAAACTGTTTTTT; cdr3_aa: CASSTLDGGEKLFF
clone_size: few; v_call: TRBV3-1; d_call: .; j_call: TRBJ2-1; cdr3_nt: TGTGCCAGCAGCCAAGTGAGCACGTACAATGAGCAGTTCTTC; cdr3_aa: CASSQVSTYNEQFF
clone_size: few; v_call: TRBV2; d_call: .; j_call: TRBJ1-1; cdr3_nt: TGTGCCAGCAGTGAGTTGGGGGACACTGAAGCTTTCTTT; cdr3_aa: CASSELGDTEAFF
clone_size: few; v_call: TRBV15; d_call: .; j_call: TRBJ2-1; cdr3_nt: TGTGCCACCAGCAGAGATCGGTCAGCTAATGAGCAGTTCTTC; cdr3_aa: CATSRDRSANEQFF
clone_size: .; v_call: TRBV6-5; d_call: TRBD2; j_call: TRBJ2-1; cdr3_nt: TGTGCCAGCAGTTACCTCGCGGGAGATTCCTCCTACAATGAGCAGTTCTTC; cdr3_aa: CASSYLAGDSSYNEQFF
clone_size: many; v_call: TRBV4-1; d_call: .; j_call: TRBJ2-1; cdr3_nt: TGCGCCAGCAGCCAAGCAGGACAGACCTACAATGAGCAGTTCTTC; cdr3_aa: CASSQAGQTYNEQFF
clone_size: .; v_call: TRBV4-1; d_call: .; j_call: TRBJ2-3; cdr3_nt: TGCGCCAGCAGCCAAGGCCGGGGTAGCACAGATACGCAGTATTTT; cdr3_aa: CASSQGRGSTDTQYF
clone_size: few; v_call: TRBV6-1; d_call: TRBD1; j_call: TRBJ2-7; cdr3_nt: TGTGCCAGCACCCCGCGGATGGGACAGGGGGTGGGCGAGCAGTACTTC; cdr3_aa: CASTPRMGQGVGEQYF
clone_size: few; v_call: TRBV7-9; d_call: TRBD2; j_call: TRBJ2-3; cdr3_nt: TGTGCCAGCAGCTCCTATAGCGGGGGGGCCGGCACAGATACGCAGTATTTT; cdr3_aa: CASSSYSGGAGTDTQYF
clone_size: few; v_call: TRBV4-1; d_call: .; j_call: TRBJ2-7; cdr3_nt: TGCGCCAGCAGCTCCAGTGGAGGGGGCCCCTCCTACGAGCAGTACTTC; cdr3_aa: CASSSSGGGPSYEQYF
clone_size: few; v_call: TRBV7-9; d_call: .; j_call: TRBJ2-7; cdr3_nt: TGTGCCAGCAGCTTAGAGGGCTTAAGATCCTACGAGCAGTACTTC; cdr3_aa: CASSLEGLRSYEQYF
clone_size: .; v_call: TRBV15; d_call: .; j_call: TRBJ2-1; cdr3_nt: TGTGCCACCAGCAGCCTATCGACTAGGGGCAATGAGCAGTTCTTC; cdr3_aa: CATSSLSTRGNEQFF
clone_size: few; v_call: TRBV29-1; d_call: .; j_call: TRBJ2-7; cdr3_nt: TGCAGCGTTGAATTGGGGGTTAGCTCCTACGAGCAGTACTTC; cdr3_aa: CSVELGVSSYEQYF
clone_size: .; v_call: TRBV9; d_call: .; j_call: TRBJ2-2; cdr3_nt: TGTGCCAGCAGCTCCCGGACAGACCGCCGGGATGCCGGGGAGCTGTTTTTT; cdr3_aa: CASSSRTDRRDAGELFF
clone_size: few; v_call: TRBV19; d_call: .; j_call: TRBJ1-5; cdr3_nt: TGTGCCAGTACGGAATGGGGAAGAAATCAGCCCCAGCATTTT; cdr3_aa: CASTEWGRNQPQHF
clone_size: many; v_call: TRBV2; d_call: TRBD1; j_call: TRBJ2-2; cdr3_nt: TGTGCCAGCAGAACAGGGGCGAACACCGGGGAGCTGTTTTTT; cdr3_aa: CASRTGANTGELFF
clone_size: few; v_call: TRBV10-2; d_call: .; j_call: TRBJ1-6; cdr3_nt: TGCGCCAGCAGTGACACCTTGGACACGGGGGACCTCCACTTT; cdr3_aa: CASSDTLDTGDLHF
clone_size: .; v_call: TRBV5-1; d_call: TRBD1; j_call: TRBJ2-2; cdr3_nt: TGCGCCAGCAGCTCTACGGGGACAGGGGGTTTCACCGGGGAGCTGTTTTTT; cdr3_aa: CASSSTGTGGFTGELFF
clone_size: .; v_call: TRBV12-3/TRBV12-4; d_call: .; j_call: TRBJ1-5; cdr3_nt: TGTGCCAGCAGTTCAGGACAGCTCCCCCAGCATTTT; cdr3_aa: CASSSGQLPQHF
clone_size: few; v_call: TRBV11-1; d_call: .; j_call: TRBJ2-7; cdr3_nt: TGTGCCAGCAGCTTAATAAGTGTTTGGACGCCTAGCTCCTACGAGCAGTACTTC; cdr3_aa: CASSLISVWTPSSYEQYF
clone_size: few; v_call: TRBV5-1; d_call: .; j_call: TRBJ2-7; cdr3_nt: TGCGCCAGCAGCTTGGATACCCCAGCTAGAGTCGAGCAGTACTTC; cdr3_aa: CASSLDTPARVEQYF
clone_size: many; v_call: TRBV24-1; d_call: .; j_call: TRBJ1-1; cdr3_nt: TGTGCCACCAGTGACGGCACTGAAGCTTTCTTT; cdr3_aa: CATSDGTEAFF